A single sample is the source of the 3 T cell receptor beta chains below, sequenced in a study of T cells in Graves' hyperthyroidism and ophthalmopathy. TCR beta CDR3 regions were amplified from RNA transcripts. A first-round RT-PCR of the TCR CDR3 used the HTBI primer set. TCRdb fed the multiplex PCR reads into MiXCR, producing one record per CDR3 protein. The sample carries over 650,000 distinct CDR3 sequences, over 15% recorded once. The sample consisted of blood. The source is a man aged 18 to 29 with Graves' hyperthyroidism.

This clonotype was detected only a few times. V usage is TRBV15 and J usage is TRBJ2-5; D is possibly TRBD1 or TRBD2 (5 bases each). CDR1 LNHNV and CDR2 YYDKDF come from the germline V gene (reference sequence). The V gene lost 2 bases and the J gene lost 0 bases, with 10 bases spanning the gap. The CDR3 totals 15 residues. The CDR3 reads CATSRLGRYQETQYF. CDR3 nucleotides: TGTGCCACCAGCAGACTGGGACGGTACCAAGAGACCCAGTACTTC.

This clonotype was seen at least ten times. The chain employs TRBV27 and TRBJ2-3; D remains ambiguous. In germline, CDR1 is MNHEY, CDR2 SMNVEV (reference sequence). V dropped 4 bases and J dropped 0 bases, with 14 bases sitting between them. The CDR3 extends over 16 amino acids. CDR3 nucleotides: TGTGCCAGCAGTTCCCCCTCCACGGCTAGCACAGATACGCAGTATTTT. Its translation: CASSSPSTASTDTQYF.

This clonotype came up a few times. The chain links TRBV9 to TRBJ1-1, with 9 positions matching TRBD1. The CDR3 consists of 17 residues. The J segment lost 4 bases and the V segment lost 3 bases, leaving 13 bases of the junction unmatched. From germline, CDR1 is SGDLS and CDR2 YYNGEE. DNA of the CDR3: TGTGCCAGCAGCGACTCCCTACAGGGGGCGAGTGGCACTGAAGCTTTCTTT. This encodes CASSDSLQGASGTEAFF.